This TCR beta chain comes out of a study of shared clonotypes between healthy human individuals. The study's findings and limits: Having only a few donors restricted how much genetic and exposure-history diversity was captured. Estimated clonotype richness was generally higher in naive than memory subsets. Clonotype sharing among donors was expected to depend on sequencing depth.

Profiled with immunoSEQ multiplex PCR; TCRdb holds only in-frame clones, not every one. The top ten clones hold roughly 1.7% of a sample with 550,000 to 850,000 clones, 74% of them seen once. In the case of this clone: Its matching antigen is unknown.

Among the donors, all were Caucasian adults who lived in Nashville, Tennessee. Sample: memory CD4+ T cells sorted from blood. Indicated subset: CD45RA-negative fraction. This sequence was found in a woman in her twenties or thirties in good health.

The CDR3 DNA follows: TGTGCCAGCAGCCAAGAAGGAATCCATGAGCAGTTCTTC. This codes for CASSQEGIHEQFF. This sequence joins TRBV4-2 and TRBJ2-1, with D unclear. The CDR3 has 13 residues. Germline V lookup: CDR1 LGHNA, CDR2 YNFKEQ. V dropped 0 bases and J dropped 8 bases, with 8 bases sitting between them.